A selection of T cell receptor beta chains follows, all from one sample in a study of T cell responses to AZD1222 COVID-19 vaccine. Only in-frame clones appear in the TCRdb table, and some are missing; sequencing was by immunoSEQ multiplex PCR. Of tens of thousands of clones in the sample, approximately 84% were seen once. Material: peripheral blood, obtained on day 0 of AZD1222 vaccination. Receptors were obtained from an adult in good health. Each CDR3 is given with its conserved first and last residue. The D gene is left open where the match is weak. Clone size is stated in some rows and not others, as once, few, many or a class when expanded.

>TRBJ2-1|NA|NA|TRBV24-1
CATSDPGVHNEQFF
TGTGCCACCAGTGACCCCGGAGTACACAATGAGCAGTTCTTC
>TRBJ1-6|TRBD1|NA|TRBV28
CASSSGQGGYYSPLHF
TGTGCCAGCAGTTCCGGACAGGGGGGCTATTATTCACCCCTCCACTTT
>TRBJ2-7|NA|NA|TRBV29-1
CSVEDFGSSYEQYF
TGCAGCGTTGAAGATTTCGGGAGCTCCTACGAGCAGTACTTC
>TRBJ1-1|TRBD1|once|TRBV10-3
CAIRPGTVNTEAFF
TGTGCCATCAGGCCCGGGACAGTGAACACTGAAGCTTTCTTT
>TRBJ2-1|NA|NA|TRBV3-1/TRBV3-2
CASSLRGRDEQFF
TGTGCCAGCAGCCTCCGGGGTCGGGATGAGCAGTTCTTC
>TRBJ2-3|NA|NA|TRBV2
CASSARTPFTDTQYF
TGTGCCAGCAGTGCGAGGACACCTTTCACAGATACGCAGTATTTT
>TRBJ2-5|TRBD2|NA|TRBV30
CAWSPGLAGEETQYF
TGTGCCTGGAGTCCAGGACTAGCGGGAGAAGAGACCCAGTACTTC
>TRBJ1-1|NA|NA|TRBV5-1
CASSLILNTEAFF
TGCGCCAGCAGCTTAATCTTGAACACTGAAGCTTTCTTT
>TRBJ2-1|NA|NA|TRBV20-1
CSATAGFEQFF
TGCAGTGCTACCGCGGGTTTTGAGCAGTTCTTC
>TRBJ2-4|NA|NA|TRBV7-8
CASSLGRVLAKNIQYF
TGTGCCAGCAGCTTAGGACGGGTATTAGCCAAAAACATTCAGTACTTC
>TRBJ2-3|NA|NA|TRBV24-1
CATSDARTDTQYF
TGTGCCACCAGTGATGCCCGCACAGATACGCAGTATTTT
>TRBJ2-3|NA|NA|TRBV11-3
CASSLGRPGQRTDTQYF
TGTGCCAGCAGCCTGGGAAGGCCGGGGCAGAGGACAGATACGCAGTATTTT
>TRBJ2-7|NA|NA|TRBV5-4
CASSFHGSYEQYF
TGTGCCAGCAGCTTCCACGGTTCCTACGAGCAGTACTTC
>TRBJ2-5|NA|NA|TRBV29-1
CSVERTGRVETQYF
TGCAGCGTTGAACGGACAGGGAGGGTGGAGACCCAGTACTTC
>TRBJ2-7|TRBD1|NA|TRBV7-9
CASSLKQGAYEQYF
TGTGCCAGCAGCTTAAAGCAGGGGGCCTACGAGCAGTACTTC
>TRBJ2-7|NA|NA|TRBV12-3/TRBV12-4
CASRGPGRYEQYF
TGTGCCAGCAGGGGACCGGGTCGCTACGAGCAGTACTTC
>TRBJ2-3|NA|many|TRBV6-4
CASSDSSESDTQYF
TGTGCCAGCAGTGACTCGAGCGAGTCAGATACGCAGTATTTT
>TRBJ1-1|NA|NA|TRBV21-1
CASSKIDRGKIGSTEAFF
TGTGCCAGCAGCAAGATAGACAGGGGTAAGATCGGGAGCACTGAAGCTTTCTTT
>TRBJ1-2|NA|NA|TRBV21-1
CASNPGQTGEDGYTF
TGTGCCAGCAACCCGGGGCAAACAGGGGAAGATGGCTACACCTTC
>TRBJ2-7|TRBD1|once|TRBV7-9
CASSLPLTGTEQYF
TGTGCCAGCAGCTTACCCTTGACAGGGACCGAGCAGTACTTC
>TRBJ1-2|NA|NA|TRBV30
CAWSVREINYGYTF
TGTGCCTGGAGTGTCAGGGAAATTAACTATGGCTACACCTTC
>TRBJ1-1|NA|NA|TRBV30
CAWSEEDRVRDTEAFF
TGTGCCTGGAGTGAAGAGGACAGAGTGCGCGACACTGAAGCTTTCTTT
>TRBJ1-1|NA|NA|TRBV11-3
CASSLEGGATEAFF
TGTGCCAGCAGCCTTGAAGGGGGGGCCACTGAAGCTTTCTTT
>TRBJ2-2|NA|NA|TRBV7-9
CASSRRPVTGELFF
TGTGCCAGCAGCAGAAGACCAGTTACCGGGGAGCTGTTTTTT
>TRBJ2-2|NA|NA|TRBV18
CASSGERDTGELFF
TGTGCCAGCTCCGGAGAGAGGGACACCGGGGAGCTGTTTTTT
>TRBJ1-2|TRBD1|many|TRBV14
CASSQDFGGTGVYGYTF
TGTGCCAGCAGCCAAGATTTTGGCGGGACAGGGGTCTATGGCTACACCTTC
>TRBJ2-1|NA|NA|TRBV7-9
CASSLSGFLFF
TGTGCCAGCAGCTTGTCTGGTTTCCTTTTCTTC
>TRBJ2-3|NA|NA|TRBV29-1
CSVEDTGNTQYF
TGCAGCGTTGAAGACACAGGGAATACGCAGTATTTT
>TRBJ2-7|TRBD1|few|TRBV7-6
CASSLRYGQGAGSSYEQYF
TGTGCCAGCAGCTTGCGTTACGGACAGGGGGCGGGAAGCTCCTACGAGCAGTACTTC
>TRBJ1-2|NA|NA|TRBV7-8
CASSLMSWRVDGYTF
TGTGCCAGCAGCCTCATGTCTTGGAGGGTGGATGGCTACACCTTC
>TRBJ2-7|TRBD2|NA|TRBV5-1
CASSLGGSPDEQYF
TGCGCCAGCAGCTTGGGCGGGAGCCCCGACGAGCAGTACTTC
>TRBJ1-2|NA|NA|TRBV11-3
CASSLGGNNYGYTF
TGTGCCAGCAGCTTAGGGGGGAACAACTATGGCTACACCTTC
>TRBJ1-1|NA|once|TRBV7-9
CASSWGQNTEAFF
TGTGCCAGCAGCTGGGGACAGAACACTGAAGCTTTCTTT
>TRBJ2-7|NA|NA|TRBV4-1
CASSQEGKRVSGDEQYF
TGCGCCAGCAGCCAAGAAGGTAAAAGGGTGTCCGGCGACGAGCAGTACTTC
>TRBJ1-1|NA|NA|TRBV7-2
CASSLSLFAEAFF
TGTGCCAGCAGCTTGAGTTTGTTCGCTGAAGCTTTCTTT
>TRBJ2-7|TRBD1|NA|TRBV5-1
CASSSTGVTYEQYF
TGCGCCAGCAGCTCGACAGGGGTAACCTACGAGCAGTACTTC
>TRBJ1-2|NA|NA|TRBV19
CASTRAGPNYGYTF
TGTGCCAGTACTAGAGCGGGGCCTAACTATGGCTACACCTTC
>TRBJ2-1|TRBD2|NA|TRBV3-1/TRBV3-2
CASSLGTSGRASTFNEQFF
TGTGCCAGCAGCCTTGGGACTAGCGGGAGAGCATCGACTTTCAATGAGCAGTTCTTC
>TRBJ1-1|NA|NA|TRBV5-1
CASSLPTLKLSLDHTEAFF
NA
>TRBJ2-1|TRBD2|NA|TRBV11-3
CASRGLASNEQFF
TGTGCCAGCAGGGGACTAGCTAGCAATGAGCAGTTCTTC
>TRBJ2-1|NA|NA|TRBV2
CASRVTYNEQFF
TGTGCCAGCAGAGTCACCTACAATGAGCAGTTCTTC
>TRBJ2-5|NA|NA|TRBV15
CATSRVRGQETQYF
TGTGCCACCAGCAGAGTCAGGGGTCAAGAGACCCAGTACTTC
>TRBJ1-4|TRBD1|few|TRBV4-3
CASSHPGTGNEKLFF
TGCGCCAGCAGCCACCCCGGGACAGGGAATGAAAAACTGTTTTTT
>TRBJ1-1|NA|NA|TRBV18
CASSTGENTEAFF
TGTGCCAGCTCAACGGGGGAGAACACTGAAGCTTTCTTT
>TRBJ1-2|TRBD1|NA|TRBV11-3
CASSLDRGQGDYGYTF
TGTGCCAGCAGCTTAGATCGGGGACAGGGGGACTATGGCTACACCTTC
>TRBJ1-4|TRBD1|NA|TRBV11-3
CASSRQQGDEKLFF
TGTGCCAGCAGCCGCCAGCAGGGGGATGAAAAACTGTTTTTT
>TRBJ2-5|NA|NA|TRBV19
CASRDTGLEGTQYF
TGTGCCAGTAGGGACACGGGACTTGAGGGGACCCAGTACTTC
>TRBJ2-2|NA|NA|TRBV3-1/TRBV3-2
CASSQELVVGELFF
TGTGCCAGCAGCCAAGAGCTCGTTGTCGGGGAGCTGTTTTTT